The clone carrying this T cell receptor (beta chain) was recorded a few times. Its target is not known. Produced via immunoSEQ multiplex PCR; TCRdb's table is partial and in-frame only. The sample contains fewer than 400,000 clones, 88% of which appear only once. From the roughly 110-subject validation cohort, which was separate from the roughly 670-subject first cohort, the donors were drawn. The CDR3 runs 15 residues. Germline CDR1 reads MNHEY; CDR2 reads SMNVEV (reference sequence). With 5 bases removed from V and 0 bases from J, the gap between germline ends came to 14 bases. This entry is derived from a study of cytomegalovirus exposure and HLA in healthy donors. The study's findings and limits: Generally TCR sequences proved uncommon, though certain public TCRs appeared in numerous donors. As was reported, the classifier diagnosed cytomegalovirus status with high specificity and sensitivity. In vitro assays verified that three CMV-associated chains recognized CMV antigens specifically.

V gene TRBV27 combines with J gene TRBJ2-7, with D perhaps TRBD1 (6 bases). This sequence originates from a man aged 25 to 40 in good health and CMV-seronegative. Sequencing was carried out using PBMCs. CDR3 sequence: CASSPRDTYSYEQYF. The DNA of the CDR3 is TGTGCCAGCAGTCCCCGGGACACCTACTCCTACGAGCAGTACTTC.